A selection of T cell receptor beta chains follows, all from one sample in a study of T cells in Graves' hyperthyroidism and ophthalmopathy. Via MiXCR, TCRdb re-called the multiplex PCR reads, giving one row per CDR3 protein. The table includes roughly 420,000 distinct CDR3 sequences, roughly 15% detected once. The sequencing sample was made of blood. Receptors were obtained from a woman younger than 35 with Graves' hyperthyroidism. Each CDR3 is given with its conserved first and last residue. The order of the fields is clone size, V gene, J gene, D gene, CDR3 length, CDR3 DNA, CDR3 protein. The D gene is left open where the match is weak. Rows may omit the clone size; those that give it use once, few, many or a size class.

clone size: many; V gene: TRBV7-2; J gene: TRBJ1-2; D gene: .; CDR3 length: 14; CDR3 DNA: TGTGCCAGCAGCTTAGACCGGGGGATCGGTGGCTACACCTTC; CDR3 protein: CASSLDRGIGGYTF
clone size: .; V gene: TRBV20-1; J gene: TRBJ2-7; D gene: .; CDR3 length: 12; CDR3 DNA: TGCAGTGCGCCACAGGGGGGGTCCGAGCAGTACTTC; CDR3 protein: CSAPQGGSEQYF
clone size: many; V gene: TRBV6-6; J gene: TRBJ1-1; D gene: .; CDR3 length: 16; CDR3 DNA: TGTGCCAGCAGTTACGGGGCAGGCAAGCTGAACACTGAAGCTTTCTTT; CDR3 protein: CASSYGAGKLNTEAFF
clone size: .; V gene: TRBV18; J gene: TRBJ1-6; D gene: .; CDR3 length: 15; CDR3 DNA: TGTGCCAGCTCACCACCCGGGGTGGCGGTGACACCCCTCTACTTT; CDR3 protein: CASSPPGVAVTPLYF
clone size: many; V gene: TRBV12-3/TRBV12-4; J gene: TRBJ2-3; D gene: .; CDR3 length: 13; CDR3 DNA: TGTGCCAGCAGTCAGGGACGGCAGGATACGCAGTATTTT; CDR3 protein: CASSQGRQDTQYF
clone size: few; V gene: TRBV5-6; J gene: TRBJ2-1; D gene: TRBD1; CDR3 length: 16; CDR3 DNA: TGTGCCAGCAGCTTGGGGGGGTGGGACAGGTACAATGAGCAGTTCTTC; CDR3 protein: CASSLGGWDRYNEQFF
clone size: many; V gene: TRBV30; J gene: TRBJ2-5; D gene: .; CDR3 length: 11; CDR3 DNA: TGTGCCTGGAGTGTACCAGAGACCCAGTACTTC; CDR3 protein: CAWSVPETQYF
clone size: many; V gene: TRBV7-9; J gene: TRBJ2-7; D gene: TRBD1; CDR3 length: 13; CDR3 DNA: TGTGCCAGCAGCCCTCAGGGGGCTTACGAGCAGTACTTC; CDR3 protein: CASSPQGAYEQYF
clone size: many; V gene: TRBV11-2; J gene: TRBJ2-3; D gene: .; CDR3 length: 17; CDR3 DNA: TGTGCCAGCAGCTTACTCGTGATTGAACATGACACAGATACGCAGTATTTT; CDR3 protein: CASSLLVIEHDTDTQYF
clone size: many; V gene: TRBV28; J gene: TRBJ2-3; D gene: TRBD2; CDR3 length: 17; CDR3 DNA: TGTGCCAGCAGTTTATCGGCGGGAGGCGATTTGGGAGATACGCAGTATTTT; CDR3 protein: CASSLSAGGDLGDTQYF
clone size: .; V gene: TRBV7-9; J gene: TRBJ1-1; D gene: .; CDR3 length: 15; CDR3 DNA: TGTGCCAGCAGCTTAGCAGGCGTGGGGAACACTGAAGCTTTCTTT; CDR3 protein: CASSLAGVGNTEAFF
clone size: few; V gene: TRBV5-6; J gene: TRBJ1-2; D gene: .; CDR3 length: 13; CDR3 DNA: TGTGCCAGCACTACACAGGGAAACTATGGCTACACCTTC; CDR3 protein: CASTTQGNYGYTF
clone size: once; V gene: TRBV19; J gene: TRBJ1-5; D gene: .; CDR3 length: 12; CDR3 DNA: TGTGCCAGTAGGACCTCTAATCAGCCCCAGCATTTT; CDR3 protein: CASRTSNQPQHF
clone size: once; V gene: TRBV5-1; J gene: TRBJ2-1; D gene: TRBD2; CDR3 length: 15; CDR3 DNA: TGCGCCAGCAGAGCTACTAGCGGGACATACAATGAGCAGTTCTTC; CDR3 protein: CASRATSGTYNEQFF
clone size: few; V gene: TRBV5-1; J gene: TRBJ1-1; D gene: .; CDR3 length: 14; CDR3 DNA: TGCGCCAGCAGCCGAAAGACGGGGAACACTGAAGCTTTCTTT; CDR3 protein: CASSRKTGNTEAFF
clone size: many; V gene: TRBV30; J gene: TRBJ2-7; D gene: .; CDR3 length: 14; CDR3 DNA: TGTGCCTGGGCCCCATTCGGGAACCTAGGCGAGCAGTACTTC; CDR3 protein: CAWAPFGNLGEQYF
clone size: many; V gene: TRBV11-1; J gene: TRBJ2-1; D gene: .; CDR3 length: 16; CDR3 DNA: TGTGCCAGCAGGCCAAACCGGGGGAGCTCCTACAATGAGCAGTTCTTC; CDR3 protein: CASRPNRGSSYNEQFF
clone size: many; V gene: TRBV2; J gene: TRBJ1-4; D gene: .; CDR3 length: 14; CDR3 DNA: TGTGCCAGCAGTGGGACAGCAACTAATGAAAAACTGTTTTTT; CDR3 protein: CASSGTATNEKLFF
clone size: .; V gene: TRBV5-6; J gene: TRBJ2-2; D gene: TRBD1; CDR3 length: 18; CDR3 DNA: TGTGCCAGCAGCTTGGGGGACAGGCGGCGATTGAACACCGGGGAGCTGTTTTTT; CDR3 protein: CASSLGDRRRLNTGELFF
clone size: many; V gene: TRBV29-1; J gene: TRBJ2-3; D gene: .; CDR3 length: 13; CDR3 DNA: TGCAGCGTTGAAGATACCTACACAGATACGCAGTATTTT; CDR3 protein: CSVEDTYTDTQYF
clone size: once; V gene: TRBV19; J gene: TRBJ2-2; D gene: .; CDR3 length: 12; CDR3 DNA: TGTGCCAGTAGTATATTTTTCGGGGAGCTGTTTTTT; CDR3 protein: CASSIFFGELFF
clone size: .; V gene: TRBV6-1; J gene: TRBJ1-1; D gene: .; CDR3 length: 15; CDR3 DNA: TGTGCCAGCAGCCCCCTTGGAGGGACGGGGACTGAAGCTTTCTTT; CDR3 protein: CASSPLGGTGTEAFF
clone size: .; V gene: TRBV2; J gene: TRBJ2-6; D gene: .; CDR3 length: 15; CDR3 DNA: TGTGCCAGCAGCCGAGTCCGCTCTGGGGCCAACGTCCTGACTTTC; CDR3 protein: CASSRVRSGANVLTF
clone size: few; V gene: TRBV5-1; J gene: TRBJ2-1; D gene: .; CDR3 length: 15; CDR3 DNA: TGCGCCAGCAGCCTAGTCACCGACTCCTACAATGAGCAGTTCTTC; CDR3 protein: CASSLVTDSYNEQFF
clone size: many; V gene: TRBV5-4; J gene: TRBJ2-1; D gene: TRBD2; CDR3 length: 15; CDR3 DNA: TGTGCCAGCAGCTTGGAGCGGGATAACTACAATGAGCAGTTCTTC; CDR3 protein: CASSLERDNYNEQFF
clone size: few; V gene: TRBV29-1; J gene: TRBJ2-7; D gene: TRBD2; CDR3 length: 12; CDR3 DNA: TGCAGCGTTACTAGCGGGAGAGACGAGCAGTACTTC; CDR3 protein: CSVTSGRDEQYF
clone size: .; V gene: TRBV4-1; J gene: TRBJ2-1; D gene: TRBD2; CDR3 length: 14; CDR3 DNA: TGCGCCAGCAGCCAAGGGTTGGGGGGGAGTGAGCAGTTCTTC; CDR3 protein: CASSQGLGGSEQFF
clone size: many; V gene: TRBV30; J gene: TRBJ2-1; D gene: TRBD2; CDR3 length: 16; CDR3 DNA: TGTGCCTGGAACGAAGATGGGAGCTGGGGGGGCAATGAGCAGTTCTTC; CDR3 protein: CAWNEDGSWGGNEQFF
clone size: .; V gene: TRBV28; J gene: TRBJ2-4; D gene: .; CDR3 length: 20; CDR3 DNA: TGTGCCAGCAGTTTCTCTACCACGTTTTCCGGAGGGTTAGCCAAAAACATTCAGTACTTC; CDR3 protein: CASSFSTTFSGGLAKNIQYF
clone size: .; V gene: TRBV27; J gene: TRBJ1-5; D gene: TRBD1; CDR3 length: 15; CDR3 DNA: TGTGCCAGCAGTTTATCGGAACAGGGGCGGCAGCCCCAGCATTTT; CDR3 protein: CASSLSEQGRQPQHF
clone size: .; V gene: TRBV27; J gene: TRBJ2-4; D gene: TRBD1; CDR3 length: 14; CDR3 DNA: TGTGCCAGCAGTCCCGGGACAGGGGGCGGCATTCAGTACTTC; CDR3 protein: CASSPGTGGGIQYF
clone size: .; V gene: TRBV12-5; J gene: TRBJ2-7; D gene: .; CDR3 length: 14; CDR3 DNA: TGTGCTAGTAATGGGCAGGGAGGTACCTACGAGCAGTACTTC; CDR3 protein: CASNGQGGTYEQYF
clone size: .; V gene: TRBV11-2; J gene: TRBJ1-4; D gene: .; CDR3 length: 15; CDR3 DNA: TGTGCCAGCAGCCTGGGGGGGCACGATAATGAAAAACTGTTTTTT; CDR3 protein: CASSLGGHDNEKLFF
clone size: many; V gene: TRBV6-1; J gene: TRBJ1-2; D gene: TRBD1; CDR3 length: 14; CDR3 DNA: TGTGCCAGCAGTTGGACAGGGGCGGAAAAAGGCTACACCTTC; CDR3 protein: CASSWTGAEKGYTF
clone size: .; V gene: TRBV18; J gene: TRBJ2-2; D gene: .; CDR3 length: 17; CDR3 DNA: TGTGCCAGCTCACCATTGGGGAAGACAGCGAACACCGGGGAGCTGTTTTTT; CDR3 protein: CASSPLGKTANTGELFF
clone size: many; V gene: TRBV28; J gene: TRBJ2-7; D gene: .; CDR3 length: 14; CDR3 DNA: TGTGCCAGCAGCACGGGGCCAATCTCCTACGAGCAGTACTTC; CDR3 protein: CASSTGPISYEQYF
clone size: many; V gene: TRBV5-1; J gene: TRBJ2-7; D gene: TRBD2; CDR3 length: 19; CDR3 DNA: TGCGCCAGCAGCTTGTATGGCATGGAGGGGACTAGCGGACCCTACGAGCAGTACTTC; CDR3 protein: CASSLYGMEGTSGPYEQYF
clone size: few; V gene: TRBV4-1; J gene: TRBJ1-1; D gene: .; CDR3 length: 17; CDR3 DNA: TGCGCCAGCAGCCAAGATCGACGTCGGGGGCAGAGGACTGAAGCTTTCTTT; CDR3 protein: CASSQDRRRGQRTEAFF
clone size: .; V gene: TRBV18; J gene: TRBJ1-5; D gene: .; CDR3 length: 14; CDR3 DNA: TGTGCCAGCTCCCGGGCCTTTAGCAATCGGCCCCAACATTTT; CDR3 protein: CASSRAFSNRPQHF
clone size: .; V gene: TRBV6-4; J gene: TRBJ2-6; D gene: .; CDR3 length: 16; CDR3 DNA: TGTGCCAGCAGTGACCCAGGGGACTCTGGGGCCAACGTCCTGACTTTC; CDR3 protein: CASSDPGDSGANVLTF
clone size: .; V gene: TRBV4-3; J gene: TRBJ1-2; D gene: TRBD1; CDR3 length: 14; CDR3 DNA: TGCGCCAGCAGCCAAGAGGACAGGGTCGGTGGCTACACCTTC; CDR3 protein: CASSQEDRVGGYTF
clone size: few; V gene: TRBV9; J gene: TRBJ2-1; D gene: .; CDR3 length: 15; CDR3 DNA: TGTGCCAGCAGCGCAACGGACAGAAAGAACAATGAGCAGTTCTTC; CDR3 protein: CASSATDRKNNEQFF
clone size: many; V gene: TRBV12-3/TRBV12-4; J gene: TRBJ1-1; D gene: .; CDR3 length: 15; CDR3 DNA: TGTGCCAGCAGTTTGGATTACAGGGAGAACACTGAAGCTTTCTTT; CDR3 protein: CASSLDYRENTEAFF
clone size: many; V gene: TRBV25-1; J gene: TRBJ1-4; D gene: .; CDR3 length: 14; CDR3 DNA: TGTGCCAGCAGTGATGTGGACACCGGTGAAAAACTGTTTTTT; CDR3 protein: CASSDVDTGEKLFF
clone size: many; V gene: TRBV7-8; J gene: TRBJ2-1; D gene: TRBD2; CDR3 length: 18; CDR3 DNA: TGTGCCAGCAGCTTAGTGGTGGCTAGCGGGAGCTCCTACAATGAGCAGTTCTTC; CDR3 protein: CASSLVVASGSSYNEQFF
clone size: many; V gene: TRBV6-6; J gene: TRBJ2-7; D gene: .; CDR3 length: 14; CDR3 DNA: TGTGCCAGCAGTTACTCTCAGGGGCAGGGCGAGCAGTACTTC; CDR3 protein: CASSYSQGQGEQYF
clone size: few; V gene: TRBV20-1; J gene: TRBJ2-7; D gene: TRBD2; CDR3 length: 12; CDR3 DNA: TGCAGTGCTGAGGCGGGGGTCTACGAGCAGTACTTC; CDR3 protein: CSAEAGVYEQYF
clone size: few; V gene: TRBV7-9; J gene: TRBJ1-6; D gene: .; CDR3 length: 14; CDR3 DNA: TGTGCCAGCAGCCCAATACAGGGTAATTCACCCCTCCACTTT; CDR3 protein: CASSPIQGNSPLHF
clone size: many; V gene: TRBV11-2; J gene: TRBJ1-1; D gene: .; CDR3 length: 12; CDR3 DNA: TGTGCCAGCAGCGTTGGGACAACTGAAGCTTTCTTT; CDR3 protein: CASSVGTTEAFF